Presented here are 9 T cell receptor beta chains from one specimen sequenced in a study of beta chain features in type 1 diabetes. Study results and limitations: Shortening that was moderate but significant affected the TCRB CDR3s of Type 1 diabetes patients in all four CD4+ subsets.

The whole isolated RNA underwent reverse transcription, so sequencing captured expressed TCRB transcripts. The table came from immunoSEQ multiplex PCR; TCRdb's copy has only in-frame clones and leaves some out. The sample holds around 650,000 clones; roughly 12% are singletons and the top ten take more than 0.1%. For these receptors, no antigen is known. Sequencing was done on a sample of naive CD4+ T cells from blood. Receptors originate from a young man with type 1 diabetes.

The chain combines TRBV5-6 with TRBJ1-4; TRBD1 is a possible D gene (5 bases). Germline CDR1 and CDR2: SGHDT and YYEEEE. This CDR3 is built from 16 residues. Trimming took 3 bases from V and 7 from J, leaving 19 bases between them. CDR3: CASSWSITGLGEKLFF. In DNA, the CDR3 is TGTGCCAGCAGCTGGTCGATAACAGGATTGGGTGAAAAACTGTTTTTT.

The rearrangement uses TRBV7-2 and TRBJ2-3; no definite D call. This CDR3 is 12 amino acids long. Germline assignment: CDR1 SGHTA and CDR2 FQGNSA. V lost 1 base to trimming and J lost 5 bases, with 4 bases between them. CDR3 region: CASSLEGDTQYF. The CDR3 DNA follows: TGTGCCAGCAGCTTAGAGGGAGATACGCAGTATTTT.

The chain couples TRBV29-1 to TRBJ1-1; D not certain. This CDR3 has 12 amino acids. CDR1 SQVTM and CDR2 ANQGSEA come from the germline V gene. Between the trimmed V and J ends, which lost 7 bases and 4 bases, there was a span of 13 bases. The CDR3 nucleotides are TGCAGCGGCGGAAGGGTTGGCACTGAAGCTTTCTTT. This encodes CSGGRVGTEAFF.

The sample holds a few counts of this clone. Other nucleotide sequences from this sample produce the same CDR3. The chain uses TRBV29-1 and TRBJ1-5, with TRBD1 as a possible D gene (5 bases). This CDR3 is 13 amino acids long. Between the trimmed V and J ends, which lost 4 bases and 3 bases, there was a span of 10 bases. The V gene's germline CDR1 is SQVTM and CDR2 ANQGSEA. In nucleotides, the CDR3 is TGCAGCGTTGGTCGGGGGACCAATCAGCCCCAGCATTTT. Protein: CSVGRGTNQPQHF.

In the case of this clone: At the DNA level, this CDR3 is encoded by other sequences in the same sample as well. V and J are TRBV4-3 and TRBJ1-5; perhaps TRBD1 as D (5 bases). Germline values: CDR1 LGHNA, CDR2 YSLEER. The CDR3 has 13 residues. Trimming took 0 bases from V and 7 from J, leaving 7 bases between them. CDR3 region: CASSQDRGQPQHF. The CDR3, as DNA: TGCGCCAGCAGCCAAGATCGGGGGCAGCCCCAGCATTTT.

The chain uses TRBV4-3 and TRBJ2-3; no reliable D call. Germline V gives CDR1 LGHNA, CDR2 YSLEER. The CDR3 consists of 15 residues. Trimming took off 4 bases at V and 2 bases at J, with 13 bases between the two ends. The CDR3 nucleotides are TGCGCCAGCAGCCCCAACGCCCTAAACACAGATACGCAGTATTTT. Protein sequence: CASSPNALNTDTQYF.

This sequence joins TRBV5-6 and TRBJ2-5; D is undetermined. CDR3 length: 15 amino acids. V shed 5 bases and J shed 4 bases, with 18 bases lying between them. CDR1 and CDR2 from the germline V gene are SGHDT and YYEEEE. The DNA of the CDR3 is TGTGCCAGCAGTCCGGAGAGGATAGGCGGAGAGACCCAGTACTTC. Its translation: CASSPERIGGETQYF.

V and J are TRBV4-3 and TRBJ2-5; D is unresolved. From germline, CDR1 is LGHNA and CDR2 YSLEER. Trimming took off 2 bases at V and 1 base at J, with 8 bases between the two ends. CDR3 length: 14 residues. CDR3 DNA: TGCGCCAGCAGCCAACAGACGGTCCAAGAGACCCAGTACTTC. Translation gives CASSQQTVQETQYF.

J is TRBJ2-2 and V is TRBV19, with TRBD2 as a possible D gene (6 bases). Trimming stripped 3 bases from V and 6 bases from J, with 14 bases between. Germline V CDR1 and CDR2: LNHDA, SQIVND (reference sequence). The CDR3 covers 15 residues. The CDR3 region is CASSMAGRMAGELFF. The CDR3, as DNA: TGTGCCAGTAGTATGGCAGGGAGGATGGCCGGGGAGCTGTTTTTT.